A selection of T cell receptor beta chains follows, all from one sample in a study of blood T cell repertoires in COVID-19. Here immunoSEQ multiplex PCR was the method, and the copy in TCRdb shows in-frame clones only, minus some. The sample has 360,000 or so clones; approximately 89% are singletons. The sample comprised peripheral blood. The receptor set was obtained from a woman in her sixties or seventies with COVID-19, enrolled during active disease. Each CDR3 is given with its conserved first and last residue. A D gene is named only where the DNA matches it firmly. Clone sizes are given selectively: once, few, many, or a class where the clone is expanded.

J gene,D gene,V gene,clone size,CDR3 DNA,CDR3 protein
TRBJ1-2,TRBD1,TRBV7-9,NA,TGTGCCAGCAGCTCCCGGACAGGAACTCCTACTGGCTACACCTTC,CASSSRTGTPTGYTF
TRBJ1-6,NA,TRBV10-3,NA,TGTGCCATCAGTGAGTCGGAGATGGGTAGTTCACCCCTCCACTTT,CAISESEMGSSPLHF
TRBJ1-3,TRBD1,TRBV18,NA,TGTGCCAGCTCACGAAACAGGGGGGACACCATATATTTT,CASSRNRGDTIYF
TRBJ1-5,NA,TRBV9,NA,TGTGCCAGCAGCGTCGGGGACAATCAGCCCCAGCATTTT,CASSVGDNQPQHF
TRBJ1-2,TRBD1,TRBV6-6,once,TGTGCCAGCAGTGGGACAGGGGATCGCTACACCTTC,CASSGTGDRYTF
TRBJ1-5,NA,TRBV7-8,once,TGTGCCAGCAGCTTAGGATCGGCCAGGGGTGGCCAGCCCCAGCATTTT,CASSLGSARGGQPQHF
TRBJ2-4,TRBD2,TRBV4-2,NA,TGTGCCAGCAGCCAAGATCCTTGGGGGGGGGAGAACATTCAGTACTTC,CASSQDPWGGENIQYF
TRBJ2-2,NA,TRBV7-9,few,TGTGCCAGCAGCTTAGGATCAGGGGCGAACGGGGAGCTGTTTTTT,CASSLGSGANGELFF
TRBJ1-2,NA,TRBV19,NA,TGTGCCAGTAGCCCGGGAGCGCTTTATGGCTACACCTTC,CASSPGALYGYTF
TRBJ1-2,TRBD1,TRBV7-9,NA,TGTGCCAGCAGCTTAGGCCGCAGGGGGCGGGGCTACACCTTC,CASSLGRRGRGYTF
TRBJ1-1,NA,TRBV6-1,NA,TGTGCCAGCAGTGAACCACAGGGTAGGGTACATTCAAGGGGCACTGAAGCTTTCTTT,CASSEPQGRVHSRGTEAFF
TRBJ1-6,NA,TRBV27,once,TGTGCCAGCAGTTTAAGACTTAGTCAAAATTCACCCCTCCACTTT,CASSLRLSQNSPLHF
TRBJ2-3,NA,TRBV5-1,NA,TGCGCCAGCAGCTCGCAACCTACCGGGTCCAAGACAGATACGCAGTATTTT,CASSSQPTGSKTDTQYF
TRBJ1-2,NA,TRBV5-1,NA,TGCGCCAGCCATACTTACGGGGGGGGCTGGGACCCCTATGGCTACACCTTC,CASHTYGGGWDPYGYTF
TRBJ1-1,TRBD1,TRBV9,NA,TGTGCCAGCAGCGCCCGGGGGGACAGGGTATCTGAAGCTTTCTTT,CASSARGDRVSEAFF
TRBJ1-2,TRBD1,TRBV18,NA,TGTGCCAGCTCCTTGGGCGGGACAGTTTCTAACTATGGCTACACCTTC,CASSLGGTVSNYGYTF
TRBJ1-4,NA,TRBV28,once,TGTGCCAGCAGTCGCCGCGGCCGTGGGAATGAAAAACTGTTTTTT,CASSRRGRGNEKLFF
TRBJ2-4,TRBD1,TRBV19,NA,TGTGCCAGTAGTGTTACAGGGGGGTGGAGAGAAAACATTCAGTACTTC,CASSVTGGWRENIQYF
TRBJ1-1,NA,TRBV6-5,NA,TGTGCCAGCAGCTCTAACCGGAACACTGAAGCTTTCTTT,CASSSNRNTEAFF
TRBJ2-2,TRBD2,TRBV2,NA,TGTGCCAGCAGTGAAACGGGGGGGCGCACCGGGGAGCTGTTTTTT,CASSETGGRTGELFF
TRBJ1-2,NA,TRBV5-1,NA,TGCGCCAGCAGCTTGGCTTCCGGAGCAAGAGGGTATGGCTACACCTTC,CASSLASGARGYGYTF
TRBJ1-4,NA,TRBV7-2,NA,TGTGCCAGCAGCTTAGGGGTGAGGGCAACTAATGAAAAACTGTTTTTT,CASSLGVRATNEKLFF
TRBJ2-5,TRBD2,TRBV2,NA,TGTGCCAGCAGTGAGGATAGCGGGGGACAAGAGACCCAGTACTTC,CASSEDSGGQETQYF
TRBJ2-7,NA,TRBV5-6,NA,TGTGCCAGCAGCTTGATTAACGAGCAGTACTTC,CASSLINEQYF
TRBJ1-2,NA,TRBV7-2,NA,TGTGCCAGCAGCTCGGGGTTGGCGTCCAACTATGGCTACACCTTC,CASSSGLASNYGYTF